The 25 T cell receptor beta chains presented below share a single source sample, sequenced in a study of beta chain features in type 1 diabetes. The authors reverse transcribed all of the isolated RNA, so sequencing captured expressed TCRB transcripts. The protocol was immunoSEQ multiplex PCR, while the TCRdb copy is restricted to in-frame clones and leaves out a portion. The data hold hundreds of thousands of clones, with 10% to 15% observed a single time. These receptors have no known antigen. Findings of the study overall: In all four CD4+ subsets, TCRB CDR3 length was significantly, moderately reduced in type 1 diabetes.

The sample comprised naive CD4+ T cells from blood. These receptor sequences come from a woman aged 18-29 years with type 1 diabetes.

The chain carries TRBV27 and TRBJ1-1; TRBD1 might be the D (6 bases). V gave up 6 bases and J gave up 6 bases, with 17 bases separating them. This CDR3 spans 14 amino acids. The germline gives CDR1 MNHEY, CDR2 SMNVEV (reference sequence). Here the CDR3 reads CASSPPEQGAEAFF. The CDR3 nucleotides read TGTGCCAGCAGCCCCCCCGAACAGGGCGCTGAAGCTTTCTTT.

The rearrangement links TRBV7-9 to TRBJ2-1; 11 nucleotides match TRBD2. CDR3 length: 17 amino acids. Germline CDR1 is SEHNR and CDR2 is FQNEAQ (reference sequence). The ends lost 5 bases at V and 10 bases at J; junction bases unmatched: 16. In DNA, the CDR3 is TGTGCCAGCAGCCGAATGCTAATAGCGGGAGGGCTTCGGGAGCAGTTCTTC. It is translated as CASSRMLIAGGLREQFF.

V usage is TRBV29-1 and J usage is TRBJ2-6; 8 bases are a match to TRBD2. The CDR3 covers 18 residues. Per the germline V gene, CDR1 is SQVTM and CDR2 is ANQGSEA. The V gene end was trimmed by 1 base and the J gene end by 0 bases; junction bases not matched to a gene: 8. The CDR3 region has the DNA TGCAGCGTTGAAGGTACGGGGGGGACTAGCTCTGGGGCCAACGTCCTGACTTTC. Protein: CSVEGTGGTSSGANVLTF. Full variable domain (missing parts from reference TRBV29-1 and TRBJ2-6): SAVISQKPSRDICQRGTSLTIQCQVDSQVTMMFWYRQQPGQSLTLIATANQGSEATYESGFVIDKFPISRPNLTFSTLTVSNMSPEDSSIYLCSVEGTGGTSSGANVLTFGAGSRLTVL.

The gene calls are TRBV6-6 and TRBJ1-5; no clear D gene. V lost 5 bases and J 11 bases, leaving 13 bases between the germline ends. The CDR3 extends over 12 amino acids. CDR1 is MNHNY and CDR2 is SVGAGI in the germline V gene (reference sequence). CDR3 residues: CASSPGSGSQHF. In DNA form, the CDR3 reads TGTGCCAGCAGTCCCGGATCGGGGTCCCAGCATTTT.

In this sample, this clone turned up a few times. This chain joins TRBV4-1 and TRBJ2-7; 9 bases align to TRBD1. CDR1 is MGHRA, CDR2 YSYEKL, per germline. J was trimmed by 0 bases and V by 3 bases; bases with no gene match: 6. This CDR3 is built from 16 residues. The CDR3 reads CASSQPQGASSYEQYF. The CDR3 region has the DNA TGCGCCAGCAGCCAGCCACAGGGGGCGAGCTCCTACGAGCAGTACTTC.

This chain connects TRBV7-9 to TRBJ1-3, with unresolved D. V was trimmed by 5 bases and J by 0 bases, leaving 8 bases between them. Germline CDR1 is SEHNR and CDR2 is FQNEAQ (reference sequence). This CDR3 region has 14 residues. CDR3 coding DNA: TGTGCCAGCAGCCCGGGGATCTCTGGAAACACCATATATTTT. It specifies CASSPGISGNTIYF.

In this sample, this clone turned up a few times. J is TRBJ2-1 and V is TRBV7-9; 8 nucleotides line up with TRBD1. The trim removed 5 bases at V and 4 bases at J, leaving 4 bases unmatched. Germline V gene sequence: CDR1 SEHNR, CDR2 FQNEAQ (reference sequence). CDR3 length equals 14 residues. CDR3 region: CASSQGQDYNEQFF. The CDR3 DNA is TGTGCCAGCAGCCAGGGACAGGATTACAATGAGCAGTTCTTC.

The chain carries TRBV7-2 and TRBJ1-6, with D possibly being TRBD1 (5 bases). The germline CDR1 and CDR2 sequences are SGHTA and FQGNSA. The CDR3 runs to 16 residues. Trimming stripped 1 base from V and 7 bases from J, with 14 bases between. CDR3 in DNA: TGTGCCAGCAGCTTAGTTTCAGTCTCAGGGAATTCACCCCTCCACTTT. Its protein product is CASSLVSVSGNSPLHF. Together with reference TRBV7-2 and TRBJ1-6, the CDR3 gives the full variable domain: GAGVSQSPSNKVTEKGKDVELRCDPISGHTALYWYRQSLGQGLEFLIYFQGNSAPDKSGLPSDRFSAERTGGSVSTLTIQRTQQEDSAVYLCASSLVSVSGNSPLHFGNGTRLTVT.

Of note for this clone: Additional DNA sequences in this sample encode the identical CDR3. CDR3 DNA: TGTGCCAGCTCACCACCGTCGGTGAACACTGAAGCTTTCTTT. Its translation: CASSPPSVNTEAFF. V gene TRBV18 combines with J gene TRBJ1-1; D unclear. The germline gives CDR1 KGHSH, CDR2 LQKENI. This CDR3 comprises 14 residues. The V and J ends lost 0 bases and 0 bases respectively, with 5 bases between them.

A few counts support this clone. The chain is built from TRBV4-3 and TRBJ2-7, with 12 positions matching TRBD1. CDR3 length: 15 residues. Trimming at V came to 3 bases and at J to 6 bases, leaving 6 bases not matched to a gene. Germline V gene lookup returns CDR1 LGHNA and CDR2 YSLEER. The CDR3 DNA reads TGCGCCAGCAGCCAGGGAGGGACAGGGGGCTTCGAGCAGTACTTC. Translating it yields CASSQGGTGGFEQYF.

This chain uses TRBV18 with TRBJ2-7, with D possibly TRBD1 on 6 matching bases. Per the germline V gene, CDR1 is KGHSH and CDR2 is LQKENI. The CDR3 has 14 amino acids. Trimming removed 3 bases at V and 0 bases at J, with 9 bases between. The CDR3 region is CASSPDSLSYEQYF. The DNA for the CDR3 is TGTGCCAGCTCACCGGACAGTCTCTCCTACGAGCAGTACTTC.

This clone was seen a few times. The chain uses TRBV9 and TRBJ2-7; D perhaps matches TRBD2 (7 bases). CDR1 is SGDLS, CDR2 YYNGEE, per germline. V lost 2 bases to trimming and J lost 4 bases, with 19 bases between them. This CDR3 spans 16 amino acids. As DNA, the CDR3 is TGTGCCAGCAGCGTGGGGGGCGGGAGCGATTCTTACGAGCAGTACTTC. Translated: CASSVGGGSDSYEQYF.

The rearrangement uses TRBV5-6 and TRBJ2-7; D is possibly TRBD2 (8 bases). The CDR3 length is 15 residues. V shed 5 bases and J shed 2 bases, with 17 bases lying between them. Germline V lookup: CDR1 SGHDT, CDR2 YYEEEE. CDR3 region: CASRPGGTDTYEQYF. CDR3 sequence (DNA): TGTGCCAGCAGACCGGGAGGGACAGACACCTACGAGCAGTACTTC.

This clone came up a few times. CDR3 sequence: CASSIIPQSSNQPQHF. The DNA for the CDR3 is TGTGCCAGTAGTATAATCCCCCAGTCTAGCAATCAGCCCCAGCATTTT. The chain is built from TRBV19 and TRBJ1-5; no firm D call. Looked up from germline, CDR1 is LNHDA and CDR2 is SQIVND (reference sequence). V lost 2 bases, J lost 0 bases, and 11 bases lay in between. The CDR3 extends over 16 amino acids.

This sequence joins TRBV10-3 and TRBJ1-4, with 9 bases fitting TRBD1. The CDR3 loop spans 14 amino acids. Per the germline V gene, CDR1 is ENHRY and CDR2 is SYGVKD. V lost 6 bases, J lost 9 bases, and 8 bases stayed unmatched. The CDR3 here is CAISTDRGAQKLFF. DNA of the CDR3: TGTGCCATCAGCACGGACAGGGGCGCCCAAAAACTGTTTTTT.

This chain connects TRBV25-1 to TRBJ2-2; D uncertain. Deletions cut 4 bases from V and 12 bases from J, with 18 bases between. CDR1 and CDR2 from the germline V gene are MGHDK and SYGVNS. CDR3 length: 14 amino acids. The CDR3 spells CASSARLVVDQLFF. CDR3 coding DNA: TGTGCCAGCAGTGCGAGGCTAGTAGTCGATCAGCTGTTTTTT.

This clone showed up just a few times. The CDR3 reads CSGEREETQYF. CDR3 in DNA: TGCAGTGGCGAGAGGGAAGAGACCCAGTACTTC. The chain joins TRBV20-1 to TRBJ2-5; tentatively, D is TRBD2 (5 bases). Trimming removed 7 bases at V and 3 bases at J, with 9 bases between. This CDR3 has 11 amino acids. Germline-derived CDR1 and CDR2 are DFQATT and SNEGSKA (reference sequence).

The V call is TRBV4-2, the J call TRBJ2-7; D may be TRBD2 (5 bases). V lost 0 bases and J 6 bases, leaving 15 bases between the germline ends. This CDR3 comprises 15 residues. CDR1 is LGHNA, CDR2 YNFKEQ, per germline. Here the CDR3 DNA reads TGTGCCAGCAGCCAAGAAGTCCTAGCCCAAGGCGAGCAGTACTTC. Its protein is CASSQEVLAQGEQYF.

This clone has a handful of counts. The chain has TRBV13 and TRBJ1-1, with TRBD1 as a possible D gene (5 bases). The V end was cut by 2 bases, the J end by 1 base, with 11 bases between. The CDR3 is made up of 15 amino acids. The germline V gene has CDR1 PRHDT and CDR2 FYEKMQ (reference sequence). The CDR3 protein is CASSLPDSPNTEAFF. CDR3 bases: TGTGCCAGCAGCTTACCCGACAGCCCGAACACTGAAGCTTTCTTT.

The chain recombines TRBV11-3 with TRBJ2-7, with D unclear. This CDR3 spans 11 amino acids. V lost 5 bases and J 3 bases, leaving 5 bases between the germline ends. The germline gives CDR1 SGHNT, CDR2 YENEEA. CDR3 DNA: TGTGCCAGCAGCCTTTACTACGAGCAGTACTTC. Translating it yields CASSLYYEQYF.

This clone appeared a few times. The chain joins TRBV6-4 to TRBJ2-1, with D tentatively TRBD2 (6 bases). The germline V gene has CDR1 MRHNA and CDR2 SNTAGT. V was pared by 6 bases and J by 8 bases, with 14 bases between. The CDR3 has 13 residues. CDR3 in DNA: TGTGCCAGCAGCACGGGGGTTTGGGATGAGCAGTTCTTC. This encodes CASSTGVWDEQFF.

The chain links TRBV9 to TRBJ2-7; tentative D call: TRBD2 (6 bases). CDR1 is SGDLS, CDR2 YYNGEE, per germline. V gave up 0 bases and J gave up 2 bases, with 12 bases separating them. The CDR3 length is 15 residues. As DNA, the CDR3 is TGTGCCAGCAGCGTAGGGTCTGGCGGGACCTACGAGCAGTACTTC. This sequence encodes CASSVGSGGTYEQYF. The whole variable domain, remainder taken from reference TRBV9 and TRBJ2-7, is DSGVTQTPKHLITATGQRVTLRCSPRSGDLSVYWYQQSLDQGLQFLIQYYNGEERAKGNILERFSAQQFPDLHSELNLSSLELGDSALYFCASSVGSGGTYEQYFGPGTRLTVT.

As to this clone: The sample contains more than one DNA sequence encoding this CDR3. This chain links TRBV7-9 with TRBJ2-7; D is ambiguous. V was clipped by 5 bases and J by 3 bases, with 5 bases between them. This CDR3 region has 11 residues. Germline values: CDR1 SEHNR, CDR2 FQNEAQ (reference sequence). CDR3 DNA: TGTGCCAGCAGCCTCAGCTACGAGCAGTACTTC. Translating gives CASSLSYEQYF.

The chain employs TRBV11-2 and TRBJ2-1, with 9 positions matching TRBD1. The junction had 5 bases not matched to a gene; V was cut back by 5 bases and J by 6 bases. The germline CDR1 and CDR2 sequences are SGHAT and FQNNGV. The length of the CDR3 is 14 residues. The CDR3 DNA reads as TGTGCCAGCAGCGGGACAGGGTCTGGCAATGAGCAGTTCTTC. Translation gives CASSGTGSGNEQFF.

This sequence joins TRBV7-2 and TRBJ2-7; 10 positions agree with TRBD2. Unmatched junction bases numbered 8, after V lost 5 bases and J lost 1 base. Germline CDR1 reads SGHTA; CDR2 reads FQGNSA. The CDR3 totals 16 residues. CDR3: CASSLTRTSGSYEQYF. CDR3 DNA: TGTGCCAGCAGCCTCACTCGGACTAGCGGTTCCTACGAGCAGTACTTC.